The clone carrying this T cell receptor (beta chain) was seen a few times. The data derive from a study of regulatory T cells in long-lasting Graves disease. Time point: newly diagnosed GD, antithyroid drugs for less than 3 months. PBMC RNA was the source of the TCR library. Assembly of TCR beta libraries relied on iRepertoire HTBI primers together with Arm-PCR of CDR3 regions. One entry per CDR3 protein, called by TCRdb with MiXCR from the multiplex PCR reads. The data contain 380,000 or so distinct CDR3 sequences, 15% to 20% of them seen just once; the ten biggest clones take up 20%. Germline V gene data show CDR1 as MNHEY and CDR2 as SVGEGT. V was cut by 0 bases and J by 3 bases, with 19 bases left in between. The CDR3 sequence is 18 residues long. The same data also went into a second study, on T cells in Graves' hyperthyroidism and ophthalmopathy.

The rearrangement uses TRBV6-2 or TRBV6-3 and TRBJ2-3; D ambiguous. The sequencing used peripheral blood mononuclear cells (PBMCs), collected at new diagnosis, from a patient treated with antithyroid drugs. The source of this sequence is a woman aged 18-35 years with Graves disease. CDR3 sequence (DNA): TGTGCCAGCAGTTACTCGAGTCTGAGTGTTATGGGAACAGATACGCAGTATTTT. This encodes CASSYSSLSVMGTDTQYF.